The sequence of this T cell receptor beta chain was determined in a study of T cells in Graves' hyperthyroidism and ophthalmopathy. Using RNA transcripts as the source, TCR beta CDR3 regions were amplified. First-round RT-PCR of the TCR CDR3 relied on the HTBI primer set. TCRdb ran MiXCR on the multiplex PCR reads and lists one entry per CDR3 protein. The top ten hold roughly 8.3% of the sample, which has about 360,000 distinct CDR3 sequences, under 15% seen once. In its sample, this clonotype was seen a few times. CDR1 is DFQATT, CDR2 SNEGSKA, per germline (reference sequence). The CDR3 contains 18 residues. With 6 bases removed from V and 6 bases from J, the gap between germline ends came to 30 bases.

The material sequenced was blood. The chain has TRBV20-1 and TRBJ1-5; possibly TRBD1 for D (6 bases). This clonotype originated in a young woman with Graves' hyperthyroidism. CDR3 DNA sequence: TGCAGTGCAGCCTTCGGGGGCGCGGCGTCCGCGGAGGGTCAGCCCCAGCATTTT. Amino acids: CSAAFGGAASAEGQPQHF.